These T cell receptor beta chains were read from a single sample in a study of T cells in Graves' hyperthyroidism and ophthalmopathy. TCRdb used MiXCR to reprocess the multiplex PCR reads, holding one entry per CDR3 protein. Of about 840,000 distinct CDR3 sequences listed, about two fifths are singletons. Sequencing was done on a sample of blood. These receptors were taken from a man aged 18 to 29 with Graves' hyperthyroidism. CDR3s include the opening cysteine and the closing phenylalanine or tryptophan. A D gene is named only where the DNA matches it firmly. A row's size may be missing; if present it is once, few, many or a size class.

D gene: -; clone size: few; J gene: TRBJ2-6; V gene: TRBV5-6; CDR3 DNA: TGTGCCAGCAGCTTTTTAGGGTCTGGGGCCAACGTCCTGACTTTC; CDR3 protein: CASSFLGSGANVLTF
D gene: -; clone size: many; J gene: TRBJ2-7; V gene: TRBV29-1; CDR3 DNA: TGCAGCGTTTGCAGGGGAGGCGACGAGCAGTACTTC; CDR3 protein: CSVCRGGDEQYF
D gene: TRBD1; clone size: -; J gene: TRBJ2-7; V gene: TRBV5-1; CDR3 DNA: TGTGCCAGCAGCTACGTAGACAGGGGGAAGTACGAGCAGTACTTC; CDR3 protein: CASSYVDRGKYEQYF
D gene: TRBD1; clone size: -; J gene: TRBJ2-7; V gene: TRBV5-1; CDR3 DNA: TGCGCCAGCAGTTGGTGGGGCCCGGAGGACAGGGGCTACGAGCAGTACTTC; CDR3 protein: CASSWWGPEDRGYEQYF
D gene: TRBD1; clone size: -; J gene: TRBJ1-4; V gene: TRBV2; CDR3 DNA: TGTGCCAGCAGTTATACAGGGGGCTTAAATGAAAAACTGTTTTTT; CDR3 protein: CASSYTGGLNEKLFF
D gene: TRBD1; clone size: many; J gene: TRBJ1-4; V gene: TRBV25-1; CDR3 DNA: TGTGCCAGCACTCCCGGGACAGGGGCCTTAAGAAGCGAAAAACTGTTTTTT; CDR3 protein: CASTPGTGALRSEKLFF
D gene: -; clone size: -; J gene: TRBJ2-5; V gene: TRBV20-1; CDR3 DNA: TGCAGTGCTAGAAGTAGGCTAGCGAAGGGAGAGACCCAGTACTTC; CDR3 protein: CSARSRLAKGETQYF
D gene: -; clone size: few; J gene: TRBJ1-4; V gene: TRBV7-9; CDR3 DNA: TGTGCCAGCAGTTTTCACGACGGTAATGAAAAACTGTTTTTT; CDR3 protein: CASSFHDGNEKLFF
D gene: -; clone size: -; J gene: TRBJ1-6; V gene: TRBV7-9; CDR3 DNA: TGTGCCAGCAGCCAAGAAAGCCGGCGGGATTCACCCCTCCACTTT; CDR3 protein: CASSQESRRDSPLHF
D gene: TRBD1; clone size: -; J gene: TRBJ2-7; V gene: TRBV15; CDR3 DNA: TGTGCCACCGCACCGGGACAGGGGGACGAGCAGTACTTC; CDR3 protein: CATAPGQGDEQYF
D gene: TRBD1; clone size: many; J gene: TRBJ1-5; V gene: TRBV15; CDR3 DNA: TGTGCCACCAGCAGTCTAGAAATAGGGGAAGGACAGGGAAATCAGCCCCAGCATTTT; CDR3 protein: CATSSLEIGEGQGNQPQHF
D gene: TRBD2; clone size: many; J gene: TRBJ2-7; V gene: TRBV12-3/TRBV12-4; CDR3 DNA: TGTGCCAGCAGCCCCCGGGGGGCCTACGAGCAGTACTTC; CDR3 protein: CASSPRGAYEQYF
D gene: -; clone size: -; J gene: TRBJ2-2; V gene: TRBV5-1; CDR3 DNA: TGCGCCAGCAGCTTGGACGGTTTCGCCGGGGAGCTGTTTTTT; CDR3 protein: CASSLDGFAGELFF
D gene: -; clone size: many; J gene: TRBJ1-1; V gene: TRBV19; CDR3 DNA: TGTGCCAGTAGTGGGGCCCCGAGAGCTTTCTTT; CDR3 protein: CASSGAPRAFF
D gene: -; clone size: -; J gene: TRBJ2-5; V gene: TRBV10-3; CDR3 DNA: TGTGCCATCAGTGACGGCAGGGCCGGAGAGACCCAGTACTTC; CDR3 protein: CAISDGRAGETQYF
D gene: -; clone size: -; J gene: TRBJ1-1; V gene: TRBV5-1; CDR3 DNA: TGCGCCAGCAGCCCTGGGGCGGACATGAACACTGAAGCTTTCTTT; CDR3 protein: CASSPGADMNTEAFF
D gene: -; clone size: -; J gene: TRBJ2-7; V gene: TRBV2; CDR3 DNA: TGTGTCAGCGGAAACACGTACGAGCAGTACTTC; CDR3 protein: CVSGNTYEQYF